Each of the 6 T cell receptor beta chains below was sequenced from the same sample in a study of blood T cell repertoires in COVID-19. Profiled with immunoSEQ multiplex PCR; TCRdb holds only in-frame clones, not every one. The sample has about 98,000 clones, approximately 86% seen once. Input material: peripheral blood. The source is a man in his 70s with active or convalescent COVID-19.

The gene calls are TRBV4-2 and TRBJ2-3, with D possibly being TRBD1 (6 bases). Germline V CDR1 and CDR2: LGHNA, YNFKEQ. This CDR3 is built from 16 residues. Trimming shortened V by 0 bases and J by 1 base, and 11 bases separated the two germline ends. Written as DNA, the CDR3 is TGTGCCAGCAGCCAAGACGGGACAACCGGCACAGATACGCAGTATTTT. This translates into CASSQDGTTGTDTQYF.

The CDR3 DNA sequence: TGTGCCAGCGGGAGGAGAAAGGCTGAAGCTTTCTTT. Encoded protein: CASGRRKAEAFF. The V and J genes are TRBV6-5 and TRBJ1-1; D ambiguous. CDR3 length equals 12 residues. V was cut by 8 bases and J by 6 bases, with 13 bases left in between. Germline V lookup: CDR1 MNHEY, CDR2 SVGAGI.

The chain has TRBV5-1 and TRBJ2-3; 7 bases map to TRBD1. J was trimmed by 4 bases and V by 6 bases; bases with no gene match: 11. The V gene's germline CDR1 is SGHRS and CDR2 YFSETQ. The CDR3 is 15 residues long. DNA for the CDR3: TGCGCCAGCACCCCGACAGGGAATGGTCCAGATACGCAGTATTTT. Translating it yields CASTPTGNGPDTQYF. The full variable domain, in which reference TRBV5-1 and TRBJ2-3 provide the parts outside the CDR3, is KAGVTQTPRYLIKTRGQQVTLSCSPISGHRSVSWYQQTPGQGLQFLFEYFSETQRNKGNFPGRFSGRQFSNSRSEMNVSTLELGDSALYLCASTPTGNGPDTQYFGPGTRLTVL.

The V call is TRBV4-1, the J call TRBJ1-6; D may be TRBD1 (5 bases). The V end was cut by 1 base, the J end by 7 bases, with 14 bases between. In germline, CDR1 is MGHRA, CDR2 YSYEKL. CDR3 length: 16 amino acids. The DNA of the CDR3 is TGCGCCAGCAGCCAAGTAGCTTCAGGGTTAAATTCACCCCTCCACTTT. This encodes CASSQVASGLNSPLHF.

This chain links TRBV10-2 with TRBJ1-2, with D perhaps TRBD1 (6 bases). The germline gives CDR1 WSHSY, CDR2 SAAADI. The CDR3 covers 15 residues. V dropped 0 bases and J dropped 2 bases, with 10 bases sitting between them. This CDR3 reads CASSESRQVNYGYTF. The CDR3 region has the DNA TGCGCCAGCAGTGAGTCAAGACAGGTGAACTATGGCTACACCTTC.

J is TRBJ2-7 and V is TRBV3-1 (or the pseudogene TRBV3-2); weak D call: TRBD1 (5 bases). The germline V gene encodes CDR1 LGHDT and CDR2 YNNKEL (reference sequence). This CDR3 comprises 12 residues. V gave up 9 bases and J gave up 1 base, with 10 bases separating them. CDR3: CASGAVSYEQYF. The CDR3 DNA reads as TGTGCCAGTGGGGCGGTTTCCTACGAGCAGTACTTC.